Given below is one T cell receptor beta chain in context. A sample-barcoded 5' primer and a J-beta primer mix were used in a second PCR of roughly 7 to 12 cycles. TCRdb re-called the 5' RACE reads with MiXCR, one entry per CDR3 protein. The table lists approximately 760,000 distinct CDR3 sequences, around 25% of them singletons. The sample comes from a study of blood T cells in healthy people across ages. Germline assignment: CDR1 SGHRS and CDR2 YFSETQ. The CDR3 covers 18 residues. V was pared by 2 bases and J by 5 bases, with 11 bases of the junction left unmatched. The sample was also linked to a second study, of T cells of mothers and their children.

The TCR was taken from a boy aged 5-17 years in good health. V usage is TRBV5-1 and J usage is TRBJ2-7; 15 nucleotides line up with TRBD2. Sequenced input: blood. CDR3 loop: CASSLPGLAGGKGDEQYF. The CDR3 bases are TGCGCCAGCAGCTTACCGGGACTAGCGGGAGGAAAGGGCGACGAGCAGTACTTC.